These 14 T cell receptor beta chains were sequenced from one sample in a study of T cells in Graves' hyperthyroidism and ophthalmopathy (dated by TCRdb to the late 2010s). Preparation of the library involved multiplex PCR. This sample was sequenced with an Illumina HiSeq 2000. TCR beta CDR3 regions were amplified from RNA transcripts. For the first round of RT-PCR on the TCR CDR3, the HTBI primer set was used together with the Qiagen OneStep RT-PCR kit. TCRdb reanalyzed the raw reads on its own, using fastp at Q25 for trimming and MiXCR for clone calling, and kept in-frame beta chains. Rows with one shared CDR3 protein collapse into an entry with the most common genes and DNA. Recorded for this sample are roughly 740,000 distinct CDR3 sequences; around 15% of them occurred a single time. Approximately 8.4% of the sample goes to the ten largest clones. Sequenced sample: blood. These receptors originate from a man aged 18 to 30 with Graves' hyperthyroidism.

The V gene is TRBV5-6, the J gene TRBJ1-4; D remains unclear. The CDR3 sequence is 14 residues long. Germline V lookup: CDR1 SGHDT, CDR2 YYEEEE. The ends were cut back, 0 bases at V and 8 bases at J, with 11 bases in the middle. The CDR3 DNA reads TGTGCCAGCAGCTTGGACCTTGGAACGGAAAAACTGTTTTTT. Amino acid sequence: CASSLDLGTEKLFF.

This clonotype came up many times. The CDR3 loop reads CASSSPGRGEKLFF. CDR3 coding DNA: TGTGCCAGCAGTTCCCCAGGGCGCGGGGAAAAACTGTTTTTT. The chain joins TRBV12-3 or TRBV12-4 to TRBJ1-4; tentative D call: TRBD1 (5 bases). The length of the CDR3 is 14 residues. The V end lost 4 bases, the J end lost 8 bases, and 14 bases lay between the germline ends.

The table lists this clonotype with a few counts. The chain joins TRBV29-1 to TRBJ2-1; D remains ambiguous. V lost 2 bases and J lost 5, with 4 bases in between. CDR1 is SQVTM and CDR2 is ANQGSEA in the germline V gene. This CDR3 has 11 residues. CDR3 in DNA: TGCAGCGTTGAATCCCACAATGAGCAGTTCTTC. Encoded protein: CSVESHNEQFF.

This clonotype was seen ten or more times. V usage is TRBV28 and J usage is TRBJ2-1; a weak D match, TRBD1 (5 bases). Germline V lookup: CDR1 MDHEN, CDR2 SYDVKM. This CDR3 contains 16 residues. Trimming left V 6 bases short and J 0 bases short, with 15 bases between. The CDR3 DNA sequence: TGTGCCAGCAGATTGGGGCGGCAAAGCTCCTACAATGAGCAGTTCTTC. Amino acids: CASRLGRQSSYNEQFF.

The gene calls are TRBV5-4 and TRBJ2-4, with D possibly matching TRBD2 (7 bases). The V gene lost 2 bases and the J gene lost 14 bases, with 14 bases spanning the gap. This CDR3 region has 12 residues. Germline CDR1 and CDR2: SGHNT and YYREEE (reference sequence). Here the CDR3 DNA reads TGTGCCAGCAGCTTTAGGCAGGGGAGGGAGTACTTC. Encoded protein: CASSFRQGREYF.

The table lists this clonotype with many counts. The DNA of the CDR3 is TGTGCCAGCTCACGAACTTACGGACAGGGGATCGCAGGAGAGCAGTACTTC. Encoded protein: CASSRTYGQGIAGEQYF. The genes are TRBV18 and TRBJ2-7; TRBD1 matches 9 bases. CDR1 is KGHSH and CDR2 is LQKENI in the germline V gene. V lost 4 bases, J lost 7 bases, and 17 bases stayed unmatched. This CDR3 has 17 residues.

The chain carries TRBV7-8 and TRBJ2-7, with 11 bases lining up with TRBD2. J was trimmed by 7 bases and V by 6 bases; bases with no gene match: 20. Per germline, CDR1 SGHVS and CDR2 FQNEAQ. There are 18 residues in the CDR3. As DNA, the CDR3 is TGTGCCAGCAGTCACATAGGCCGACTAGCGGGAAAAACAGGGGAGCAGTACTTC. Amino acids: CASSHIGRLAGKTGEQYF.

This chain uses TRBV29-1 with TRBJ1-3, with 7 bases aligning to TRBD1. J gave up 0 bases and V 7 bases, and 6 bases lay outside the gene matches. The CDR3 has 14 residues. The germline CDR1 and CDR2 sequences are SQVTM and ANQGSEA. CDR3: CSAWDSLSGNTIYF. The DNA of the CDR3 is TGCAGCGCCTGGGACAGCCTCTCTGGAAACACCATATATTTT.

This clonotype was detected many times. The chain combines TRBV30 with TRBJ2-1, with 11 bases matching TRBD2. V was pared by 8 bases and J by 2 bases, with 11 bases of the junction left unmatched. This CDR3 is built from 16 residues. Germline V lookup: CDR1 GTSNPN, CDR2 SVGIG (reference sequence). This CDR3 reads CAVLRGTSGAYNEQFF. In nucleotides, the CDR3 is TGTGCCGTCCTCAGAGGGACTAGCGGAGCCTACAATGAGCAGTTCTTC.

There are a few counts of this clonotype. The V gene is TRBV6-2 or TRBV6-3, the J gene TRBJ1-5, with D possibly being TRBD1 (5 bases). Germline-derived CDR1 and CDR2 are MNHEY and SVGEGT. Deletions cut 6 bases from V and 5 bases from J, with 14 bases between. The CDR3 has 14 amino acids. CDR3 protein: CASSYGGGDQPQHF. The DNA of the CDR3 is TGTGCCAGCAGCTACGGCGGGGGGGATCAGCCCCAGCATTTT.

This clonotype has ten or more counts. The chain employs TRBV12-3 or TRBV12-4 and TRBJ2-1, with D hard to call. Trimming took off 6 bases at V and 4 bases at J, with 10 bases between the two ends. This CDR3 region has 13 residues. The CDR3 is CASSTSMYNEQFF. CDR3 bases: TGTGCCAGCAGCACAAGTATGTACAATGAGCAGTTCTTC.

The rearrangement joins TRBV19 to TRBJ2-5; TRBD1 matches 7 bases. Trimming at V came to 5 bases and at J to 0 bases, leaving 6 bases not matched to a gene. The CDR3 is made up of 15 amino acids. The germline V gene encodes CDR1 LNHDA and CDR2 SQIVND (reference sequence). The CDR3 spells CASSPQGFYQETQYF. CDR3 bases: TGTGCCAGTAGTCCACAGGGGTTTTACCAAGAGACCCAGTACTTC.

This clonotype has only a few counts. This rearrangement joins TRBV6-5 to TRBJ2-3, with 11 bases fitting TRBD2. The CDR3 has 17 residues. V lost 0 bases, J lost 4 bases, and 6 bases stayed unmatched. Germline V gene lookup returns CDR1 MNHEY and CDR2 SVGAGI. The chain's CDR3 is CASSYSKGTSGADTQYF. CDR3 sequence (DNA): TGTGCCAGCAGTTACTCGAAAGGGACTAGCGGTGCAGATACGCAGTATTTT.

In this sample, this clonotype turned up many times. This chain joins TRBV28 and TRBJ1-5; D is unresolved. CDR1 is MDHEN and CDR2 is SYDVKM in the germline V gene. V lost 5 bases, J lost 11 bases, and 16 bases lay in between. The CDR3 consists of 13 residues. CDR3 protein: CASSQPPVSAQHF. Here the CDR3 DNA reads TGTGCCAGCAGTCAACCCCCTGTGTCGGCCCAGCATTTT. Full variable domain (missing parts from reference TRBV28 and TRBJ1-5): DVKVTQSSRYLVKRTGEKVFLECVQDMDHENMFWYRQDPGLGLRLIYFSYDVKMKEKGDIPEGYSVSREKKERFSLILESASTNQTSMYLCASSQPPVSAQHFGDGTRLSIL.